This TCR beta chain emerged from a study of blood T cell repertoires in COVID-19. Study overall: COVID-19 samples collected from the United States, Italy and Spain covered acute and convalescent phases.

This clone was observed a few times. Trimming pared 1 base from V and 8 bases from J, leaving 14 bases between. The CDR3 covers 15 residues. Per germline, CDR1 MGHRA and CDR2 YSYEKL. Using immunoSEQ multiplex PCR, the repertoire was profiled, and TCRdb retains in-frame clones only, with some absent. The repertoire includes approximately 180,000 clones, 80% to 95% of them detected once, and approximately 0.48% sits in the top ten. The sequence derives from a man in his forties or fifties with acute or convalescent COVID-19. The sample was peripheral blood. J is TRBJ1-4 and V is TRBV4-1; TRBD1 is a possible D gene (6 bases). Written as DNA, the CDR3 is TGCGCCAGCAGCCAAGGGATACCGAGGGGGGAAAAACTGTTTTTT. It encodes CASSQGIPRGEKLFF.